This T cell receptor (beta chain) stems from a study of blood T cell repertoires in COVID-19. Germline V lookup: CDR1 SGHRS, CDR2 YFSETQ. The length of the CDR3 is 15 residues. Germline trimming cut 3 bases from V and 6 bases from J; bases unmatched to any gene: 5. Libraries were prepared by immunoSEQ multiplex PCR; TCRdb keeps only in-frame clonotypes and omits some of them. The sample contains roughly 330,000 clones, about 84% of which appear only once. The TCR was taken from a woman aged 45-65 years with acute or convalescent COVID-19. The chain joins TRBV5-1 to TRBJ1-6; 8 nucleotides agree with TRBD1. The sequenced sample was peripheral blood. The CDR3 DNA reads TGCGCCAGCAGCTGGCGGACAGGGCGTAATTCACCCCTCCACTTT. The encoded protein is CASSWRTGRNSPLHF.